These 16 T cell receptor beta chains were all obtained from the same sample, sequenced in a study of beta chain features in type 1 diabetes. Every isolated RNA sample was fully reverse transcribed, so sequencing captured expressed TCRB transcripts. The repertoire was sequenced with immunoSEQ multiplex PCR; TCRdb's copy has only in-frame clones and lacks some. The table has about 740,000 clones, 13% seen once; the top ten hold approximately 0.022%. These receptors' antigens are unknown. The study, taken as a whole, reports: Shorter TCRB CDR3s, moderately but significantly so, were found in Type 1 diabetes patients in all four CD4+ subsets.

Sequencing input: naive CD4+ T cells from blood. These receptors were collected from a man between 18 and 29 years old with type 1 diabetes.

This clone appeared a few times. The CDR3 reads CASSPGQSAHYEQYF. CDR3 nucleotide sequence: TGTGCCAGCAGCCCGGGACAGTCCGCTCACTACGAGCAGTACTTC. This chain uses TRBV27 with TRBJ2-7; 7 positions agree with TRBD1. This CDR3 comprises 15 residues. With V trimmed by 6 bases and J by 3 bases, 11 bases remained unmatched. From germline, CDR1 is MNHEY and CDR2 SMNVEV (reference sequence).

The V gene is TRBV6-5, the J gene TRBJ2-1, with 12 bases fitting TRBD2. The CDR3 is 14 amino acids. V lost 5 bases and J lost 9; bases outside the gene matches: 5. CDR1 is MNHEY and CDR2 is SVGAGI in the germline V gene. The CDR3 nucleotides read TGTGCCAGCAGTCTAGCGGGGGGGCTGTTTGAGCAGTTCTTC. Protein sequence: CASSLAGGLFEQFF.

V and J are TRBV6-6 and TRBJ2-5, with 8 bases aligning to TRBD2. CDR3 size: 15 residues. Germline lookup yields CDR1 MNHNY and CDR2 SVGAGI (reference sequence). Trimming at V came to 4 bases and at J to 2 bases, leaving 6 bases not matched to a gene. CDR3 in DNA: TGTGCCAGCAGTTTAGCGGGGAATAAGCAAGAGACCCAGTACTTC. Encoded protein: CASSLAGNKQETQYF.

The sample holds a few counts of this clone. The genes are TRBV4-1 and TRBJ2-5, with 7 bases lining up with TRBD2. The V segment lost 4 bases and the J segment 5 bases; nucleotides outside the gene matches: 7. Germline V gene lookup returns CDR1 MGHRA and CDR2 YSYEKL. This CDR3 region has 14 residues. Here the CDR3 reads CASSRTSAWETQYF. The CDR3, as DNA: TGCGCCAGCAGCCGTACTAGCGCCTGGGAGACCCAGTACTTC.

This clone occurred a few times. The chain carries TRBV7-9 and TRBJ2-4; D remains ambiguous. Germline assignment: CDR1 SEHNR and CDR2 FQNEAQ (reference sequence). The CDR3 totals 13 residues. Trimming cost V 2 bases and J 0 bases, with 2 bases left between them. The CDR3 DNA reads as TGTGCCAGCAGCTTACCAGCCAAAAACATTCAGTACTTC. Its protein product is CASSLPAKNIQYF. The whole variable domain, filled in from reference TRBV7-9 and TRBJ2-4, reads DTGVSQNPRHKITKRGQNVTFRCDPISEHNRLYWYRQTLGQGPEFLTYFQNEAQLEKSRLLSDRFSAERPKGSFSTLEIQRTEQGDSAMYLCASSLPAKNIQYFGAGTRLSVL.

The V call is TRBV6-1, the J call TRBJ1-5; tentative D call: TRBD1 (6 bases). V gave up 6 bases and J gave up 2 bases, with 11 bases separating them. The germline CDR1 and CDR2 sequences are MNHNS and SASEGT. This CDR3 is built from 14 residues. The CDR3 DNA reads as TGTGCCAGCAGCGGACACAGGGGCAATCAGCCCCAGCATTTT. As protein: CASSGHRGNQPQHF.

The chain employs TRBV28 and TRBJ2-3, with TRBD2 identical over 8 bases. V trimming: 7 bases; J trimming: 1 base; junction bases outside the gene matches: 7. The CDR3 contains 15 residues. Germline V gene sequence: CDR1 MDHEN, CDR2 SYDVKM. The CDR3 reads CASTEAGAGTDTQYF. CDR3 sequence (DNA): TGTGCCAGCACGGAAGCGGGGGCGGGCACAGATACGCAGTATTTT.

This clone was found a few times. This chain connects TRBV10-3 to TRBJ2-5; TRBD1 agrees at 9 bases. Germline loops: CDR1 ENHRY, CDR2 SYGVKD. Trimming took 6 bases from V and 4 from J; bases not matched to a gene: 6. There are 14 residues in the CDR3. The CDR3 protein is CAIRGTTGGETQYF. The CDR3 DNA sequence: TGTGCCATCAGGGGGACGACAGGGGGAGAGACCCAGTACTTC.

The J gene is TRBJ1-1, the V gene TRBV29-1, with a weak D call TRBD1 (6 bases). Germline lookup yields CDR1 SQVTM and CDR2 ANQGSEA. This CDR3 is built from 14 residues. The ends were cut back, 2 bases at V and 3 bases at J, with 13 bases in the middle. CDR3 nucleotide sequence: TGCAGCGTTGAACCGGGGGCTAGCGACACTGAAGCTTTCTTT. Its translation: CSVEPGASDTEAFF.

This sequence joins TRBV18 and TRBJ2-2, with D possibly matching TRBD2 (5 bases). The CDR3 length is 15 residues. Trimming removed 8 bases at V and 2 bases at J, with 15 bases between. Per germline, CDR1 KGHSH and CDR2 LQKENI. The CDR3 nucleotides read TGTGCCAGCGCCACAGCGGCGATCAACACCGGGGAGCTGTTTTTT. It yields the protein CASATAAINTGELFF.

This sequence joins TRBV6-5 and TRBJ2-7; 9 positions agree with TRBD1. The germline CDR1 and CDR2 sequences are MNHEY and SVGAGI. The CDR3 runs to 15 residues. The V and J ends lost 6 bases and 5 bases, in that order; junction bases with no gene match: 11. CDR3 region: CASSRGTGRPHEQYF. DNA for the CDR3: TGTGCCAGCAGCCGCGGGACAGGGAGGCCCCACGAGCAGTACTTC.

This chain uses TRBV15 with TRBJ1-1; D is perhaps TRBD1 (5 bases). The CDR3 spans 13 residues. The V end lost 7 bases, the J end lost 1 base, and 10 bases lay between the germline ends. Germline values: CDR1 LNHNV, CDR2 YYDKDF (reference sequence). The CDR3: CATNSQANTEAFF. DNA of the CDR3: TGTGCCACCAACTCACAGGCGAACACTGAAGCTTTCTTT.

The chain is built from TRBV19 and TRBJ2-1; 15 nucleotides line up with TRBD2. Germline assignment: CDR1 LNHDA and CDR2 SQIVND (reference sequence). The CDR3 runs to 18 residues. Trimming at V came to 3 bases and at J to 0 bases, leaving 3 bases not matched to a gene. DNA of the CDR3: TGTGCCAGTAGTATGGGACTAGCGGGGGGCAGCTCCTACAATGAGCAGTTCTTC. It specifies CASSMGLAGGSSYNEQFF.

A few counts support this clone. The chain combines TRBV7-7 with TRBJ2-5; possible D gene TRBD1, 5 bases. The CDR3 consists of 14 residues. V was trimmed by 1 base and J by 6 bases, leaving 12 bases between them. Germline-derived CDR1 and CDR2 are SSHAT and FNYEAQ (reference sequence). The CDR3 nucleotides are TGTGCCAGCAGCTTAGAGAAGGGGTTCCAGACCCAGTACTTC. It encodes CASSLEKGFQTQYF.

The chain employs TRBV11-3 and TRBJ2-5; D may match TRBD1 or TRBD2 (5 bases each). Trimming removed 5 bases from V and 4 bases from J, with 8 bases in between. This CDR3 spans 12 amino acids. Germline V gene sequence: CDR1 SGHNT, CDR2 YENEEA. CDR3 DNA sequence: TGTGCCAGCAGCCCGGGGCTAGAGACCCAGTACTTC. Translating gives CASSPGLETQYF.

The CDR3 region has the DNA TGTGCCAGCAGCTATAGTGACACATTTGAAAAACTGTTTTTT. Its translation: CASSYSDTFEKLFF. V and J are TRBV7-8 and TRBJ1-4; D is undetermined. V was shortened by 4 bases and J by 7 bases, with 13 bases between the two germline ends. Per the germline V gene, CDR1 is SGHVS and CDR2 is FQNEAQ. The CDR3 consists of 14 residues.